There are a few counts of the clone carrying this T cell receptor (beta chain). No antigen is known for it. TCRdb re-derived calls from the 5' RACE reads in MiXCR, one entry per CDR3 protein. The sample has 400,000 to 650,000 distinct CDR3 sequences, 21% seen once. The entry originates in a study of T cells after yellow fever vaccination. Points from the study as a whole: Among all clonotypes, a small share was observed in both CD4 and CD8 compartments. The booster response re-showed most primary clones: around 96% CD4, roughly 91% CD8.

Germline CDR1 is SEHNR and CDR2 is FQNEAQ (reference sequence). CDR3 length equals 15 residues. V was pared by 4 bases and J by 4 bases, with 14 bases between. The source is a young man who received the YFV17D yellow fever vaccine. The chain uses TRBV7-9 and TRBJ1-5, with D possibly being TRBD1 (6 bases). This material consisted of PBMCs, taken about 20 days after the first yellow fever vaccination. CDR3 nucleotide sequence: TGTGCCAGCAGCTCGACGGGACAAGGTAATCAGCCCCAGCATTTT. Translating it yields CASSSTGQGNQPQHF.